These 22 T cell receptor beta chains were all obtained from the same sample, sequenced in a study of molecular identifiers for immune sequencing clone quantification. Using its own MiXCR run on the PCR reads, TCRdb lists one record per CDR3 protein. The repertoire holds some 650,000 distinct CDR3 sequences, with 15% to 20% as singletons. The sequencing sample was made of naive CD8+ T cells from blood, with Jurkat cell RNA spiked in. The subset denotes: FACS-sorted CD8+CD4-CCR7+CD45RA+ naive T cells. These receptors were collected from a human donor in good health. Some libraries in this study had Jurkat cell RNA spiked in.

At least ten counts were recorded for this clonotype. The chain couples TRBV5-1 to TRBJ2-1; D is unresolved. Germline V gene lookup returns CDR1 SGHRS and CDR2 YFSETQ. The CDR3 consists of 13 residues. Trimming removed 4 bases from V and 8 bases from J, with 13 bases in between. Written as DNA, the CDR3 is TGCGCCAGCAGCCCGAACCTACAATATGAGCAGTTCTTC. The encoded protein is CASSPNLQYEQFF.

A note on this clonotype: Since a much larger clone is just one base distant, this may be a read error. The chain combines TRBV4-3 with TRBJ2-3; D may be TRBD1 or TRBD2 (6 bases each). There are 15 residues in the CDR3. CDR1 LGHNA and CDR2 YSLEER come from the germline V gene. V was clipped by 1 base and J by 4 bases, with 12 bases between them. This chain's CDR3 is CASSQGGASADTQYF. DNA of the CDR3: TGCGCCAGCAGCCAAGGGGGGGCTAGCGCAGATACGCAGTATTTT.

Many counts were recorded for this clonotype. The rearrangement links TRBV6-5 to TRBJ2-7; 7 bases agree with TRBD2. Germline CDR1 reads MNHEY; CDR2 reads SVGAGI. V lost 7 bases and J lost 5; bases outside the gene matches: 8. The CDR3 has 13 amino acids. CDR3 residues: CASTPGLLDEQYF. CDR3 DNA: TGTGCCAGCACCCCGGGACTACTGGACGAGCAGTACTTC.

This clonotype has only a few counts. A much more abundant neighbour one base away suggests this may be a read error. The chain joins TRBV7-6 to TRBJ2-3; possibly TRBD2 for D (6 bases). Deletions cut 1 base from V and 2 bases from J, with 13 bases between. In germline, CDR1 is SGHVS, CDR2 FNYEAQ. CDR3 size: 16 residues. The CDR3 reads CASSLVVAENTDTQYF. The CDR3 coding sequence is TGTGCCAGCAGCTTAGTCGTAGCGGAAAACACAGATACGCAGTATTTT.

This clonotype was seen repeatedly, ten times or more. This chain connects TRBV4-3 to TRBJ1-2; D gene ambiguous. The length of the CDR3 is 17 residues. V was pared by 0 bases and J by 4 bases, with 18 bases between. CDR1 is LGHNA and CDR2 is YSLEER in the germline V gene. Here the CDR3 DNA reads TGCGCCAGCAGCCAAGAGAACACAGCCTCTTATGCCTATGGCTACACCTTC. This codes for CASSQENTASYAYGYTF.

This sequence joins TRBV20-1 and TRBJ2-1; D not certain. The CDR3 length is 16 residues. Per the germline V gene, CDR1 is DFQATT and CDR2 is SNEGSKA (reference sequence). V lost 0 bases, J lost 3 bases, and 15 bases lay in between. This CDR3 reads CSARDRKGTLYNEQFF. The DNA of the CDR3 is TGCAGTGCTAGAGATCGGAAGGGCACTCTCTACAATGAGCAGTTCTTC.

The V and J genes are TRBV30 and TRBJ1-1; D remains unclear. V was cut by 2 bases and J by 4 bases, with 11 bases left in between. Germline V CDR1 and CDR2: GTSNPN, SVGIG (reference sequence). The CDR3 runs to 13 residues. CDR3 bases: TGTGCCTGGAGTTATGACACGAGCACTGAAGCTTTCTTT. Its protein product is CAWSYDTSTEAFF.

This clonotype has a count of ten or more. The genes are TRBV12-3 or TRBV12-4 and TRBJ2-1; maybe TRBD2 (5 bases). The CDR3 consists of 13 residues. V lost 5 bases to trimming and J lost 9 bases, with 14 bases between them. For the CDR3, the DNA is TGTGCCAGCAGTACTCTGAGCGGTGCTGAGCAGTTCTTC. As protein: CASSTLSGAEQFF.

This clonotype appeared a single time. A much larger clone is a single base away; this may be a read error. CDR3 in DNA: TGTACCAGCAGTCAGGGACTAGCGGGAGGGCCTTACGAGCAGTACTTC. Residues: CTSSQGLAGGPYEQYF. This chain joins TRBV28 and TRBJ2-7, with TRBD2 matching over 16 bases. This CDR3 comprises 16 residues. CDR1 and CDR2 (germline): MDHEN, SYDVKM.

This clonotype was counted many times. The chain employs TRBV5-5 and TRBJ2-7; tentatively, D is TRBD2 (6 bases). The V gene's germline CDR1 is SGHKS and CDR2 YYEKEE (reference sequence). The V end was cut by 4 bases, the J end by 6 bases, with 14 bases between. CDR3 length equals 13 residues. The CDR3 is CASSLNRGTEQYF. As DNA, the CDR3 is TGTGCCAGCAGCCTGAACCGGGGGACCGAGCAGTACTTC.

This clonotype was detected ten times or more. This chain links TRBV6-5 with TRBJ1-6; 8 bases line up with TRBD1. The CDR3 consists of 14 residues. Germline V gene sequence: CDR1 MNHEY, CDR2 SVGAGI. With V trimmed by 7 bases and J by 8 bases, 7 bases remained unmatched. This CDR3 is CASTRQGRDSPLHF. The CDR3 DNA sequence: TGTGCCAGCACCAGACAGGGGAGAGATTCACCCCTCCACTTT.

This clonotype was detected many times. The CDR3 sequence: CASSTHSTTNEKLFF. The CDR3 DNA reads as TGTGCCAGCAGCACCCACAGTACAACTAATGAAAAACTGTTTTTT. The gene calls are TRBV7-9 and TRBJ1-4; no definite D call. This CDR3 has 15 residues. The germline V gene has CDR1 SEHNR and CDR2 FQNEAQ (reference sequence). V dropped 5 bases and J dropped 0 bases, with 10 bases sitting between them.

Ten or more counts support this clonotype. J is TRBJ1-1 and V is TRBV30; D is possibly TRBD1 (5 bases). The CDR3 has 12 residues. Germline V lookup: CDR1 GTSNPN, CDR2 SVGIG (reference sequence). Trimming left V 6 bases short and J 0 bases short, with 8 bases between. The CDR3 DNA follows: TGTGCCTGTGAGACAGTGAACACTGAAGCTTTCTTT. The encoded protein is CACETVNTEAFF.

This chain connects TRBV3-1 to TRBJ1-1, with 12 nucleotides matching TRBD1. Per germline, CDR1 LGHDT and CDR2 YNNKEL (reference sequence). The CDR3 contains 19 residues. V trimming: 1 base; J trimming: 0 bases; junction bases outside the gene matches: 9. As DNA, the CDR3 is TGTGCCAGCAGCCAAGCGGTTTTCGGGACAGGGGGCTTGAACACTGAAGCTTTCTTT. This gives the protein CASSQAVFGTGGLNTEAFF.

Written as DNA, the CDR3 is TGTGCCAGTAGCATCACAGGGGTTGAAGAGACCCAGTACTTC. Translated: CASSITGVEETQYF. The V and J genes are TRBV19 and TRBJ2-5, with TRBD1 matching 7 bases. J gave up 3 bases and V 6 bases, and 7 bases lay outside the gene matches. The CDR3 contains 14 residues. Germline V gene lookup returns CDR1 LNHDA and CDR2 SQIVND (reference sequence).

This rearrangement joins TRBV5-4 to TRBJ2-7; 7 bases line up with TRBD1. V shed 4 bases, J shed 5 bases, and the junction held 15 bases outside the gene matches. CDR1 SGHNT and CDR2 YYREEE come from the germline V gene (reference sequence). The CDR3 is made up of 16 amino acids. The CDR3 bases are TGTGCCAGCAGCCCTCGGTTTACAGGGGCTTTTGACGAGCAGTACGTC. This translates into CASSPRFTGAFDEQYV.

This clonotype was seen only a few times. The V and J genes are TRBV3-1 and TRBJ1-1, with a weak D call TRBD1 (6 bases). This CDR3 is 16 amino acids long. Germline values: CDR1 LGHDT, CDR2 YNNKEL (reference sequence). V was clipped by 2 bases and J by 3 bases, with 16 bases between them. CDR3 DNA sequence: TGTGCCAGCAGCCAATGGGGGCCGGCGGGGGACACTGAAGCTTTCTTT. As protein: CASSQWGPAGDTEAFF. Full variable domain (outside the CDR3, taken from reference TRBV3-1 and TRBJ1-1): DTAVSQTPKYLVTQMGNDKSIKCEQNLGHDTMYWYKQDSKKFLKIMFSYNNKELIINETVPNRFSPKSPDKAHLNLHINSLELGDSAVYFCASSQWGPAGDTEAFFGQGTRLTVV.

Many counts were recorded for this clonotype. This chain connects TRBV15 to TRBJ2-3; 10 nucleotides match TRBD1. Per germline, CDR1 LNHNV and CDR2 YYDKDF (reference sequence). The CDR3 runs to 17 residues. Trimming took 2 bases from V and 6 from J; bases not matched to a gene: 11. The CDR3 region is CATSRSPGQGPPDTQYF. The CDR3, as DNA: TGTGCCACCAGCAGAAGCCCGGGACAGGGGCCACCGGATACGCAGTATTTT.

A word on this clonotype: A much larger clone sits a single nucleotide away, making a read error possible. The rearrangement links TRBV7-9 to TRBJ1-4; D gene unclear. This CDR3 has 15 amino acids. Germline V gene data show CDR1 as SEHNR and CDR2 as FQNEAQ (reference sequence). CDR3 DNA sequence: TGTGCCAGCAGCAAACAAGTTGCAACTAATGAAGAACTGTTTTTT. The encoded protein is CASSKQVATNEELFF.

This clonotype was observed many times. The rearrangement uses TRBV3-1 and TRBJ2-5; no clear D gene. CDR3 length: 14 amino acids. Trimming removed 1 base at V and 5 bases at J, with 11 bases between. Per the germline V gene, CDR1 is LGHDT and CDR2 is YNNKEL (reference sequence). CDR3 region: CASSQGLERETQYF. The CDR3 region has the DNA TGTGCCAGCAGCCAAGGACTGGAGAGGGAGACCCAGTACTTC.

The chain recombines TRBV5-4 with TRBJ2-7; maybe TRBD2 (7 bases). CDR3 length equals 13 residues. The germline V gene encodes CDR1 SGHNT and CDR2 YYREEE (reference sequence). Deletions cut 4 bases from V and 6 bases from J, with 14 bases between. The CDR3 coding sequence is TGTGCCAGCAGCCGGGGAGGGGGTTCCGAGCAGTACTTC. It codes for CASSRGGGSEQYF.

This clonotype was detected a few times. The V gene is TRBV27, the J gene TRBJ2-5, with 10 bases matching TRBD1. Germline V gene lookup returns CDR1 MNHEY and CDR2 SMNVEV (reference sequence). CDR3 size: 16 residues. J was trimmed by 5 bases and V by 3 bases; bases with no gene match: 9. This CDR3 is CASSLIGTGATETQYF. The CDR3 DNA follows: TGTGCCAGCAGTTTGATTGGGACAGGGGCAACGGAGACCCAGTACTTC.